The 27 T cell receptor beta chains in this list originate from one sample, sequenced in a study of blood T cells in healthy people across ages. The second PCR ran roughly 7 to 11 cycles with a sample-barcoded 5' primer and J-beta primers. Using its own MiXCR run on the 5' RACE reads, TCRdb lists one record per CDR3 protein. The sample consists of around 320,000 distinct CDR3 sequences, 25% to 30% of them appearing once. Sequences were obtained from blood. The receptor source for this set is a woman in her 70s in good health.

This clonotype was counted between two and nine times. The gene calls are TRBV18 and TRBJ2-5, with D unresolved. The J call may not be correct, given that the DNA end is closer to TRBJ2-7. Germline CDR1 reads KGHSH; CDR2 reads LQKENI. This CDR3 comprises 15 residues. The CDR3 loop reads CASSPRTTGAYEQYF. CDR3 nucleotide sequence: TGTGCCAGCTCACCCCGGACGACGGGTGCCTACGAGCAGTACTTC.

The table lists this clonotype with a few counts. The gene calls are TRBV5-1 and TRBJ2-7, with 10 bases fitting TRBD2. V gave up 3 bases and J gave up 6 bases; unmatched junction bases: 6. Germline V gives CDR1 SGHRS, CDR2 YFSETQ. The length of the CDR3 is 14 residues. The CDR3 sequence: CASSYKREGGEQYF. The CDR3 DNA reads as TGCGCCAGCAGCTATAAGCGGGAGGGAGGCGAGCAGTACTTC.

CDR3 residues: CASSESGDPPLHF. The CDR3 DNA reads TGTGCCAGCAGTGAATCAGGGGATCCACCCCTCCACTTT. The chain joins TRBV2 to TRBJ1-6; D possibly corresponds to TRBD1 (6 bases). Germline CDR1 reads SNHLY; CDR2 reads FYNNEI. This CDR3 spans 13 amino acids. Trimming removed 2 bases from V and 11 bases from J, with 10 bases in between.

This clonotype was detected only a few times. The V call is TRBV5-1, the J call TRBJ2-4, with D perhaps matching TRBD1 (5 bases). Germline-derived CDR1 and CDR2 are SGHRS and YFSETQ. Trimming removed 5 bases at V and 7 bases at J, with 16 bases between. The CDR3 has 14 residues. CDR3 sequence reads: CASRLRDSKNIQYF. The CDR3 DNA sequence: TGCGCCAGCAGACTCAGGGATAGCAAGAACATTCAGTACTTC.

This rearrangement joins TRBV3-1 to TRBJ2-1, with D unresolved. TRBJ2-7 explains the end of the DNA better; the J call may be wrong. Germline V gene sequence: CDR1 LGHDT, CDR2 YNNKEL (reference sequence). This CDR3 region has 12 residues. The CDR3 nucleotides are TGTGCCAGCAGCCAAGAGGCCTACGAGCAGTACTTC. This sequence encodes CASSQEAYEQYF.

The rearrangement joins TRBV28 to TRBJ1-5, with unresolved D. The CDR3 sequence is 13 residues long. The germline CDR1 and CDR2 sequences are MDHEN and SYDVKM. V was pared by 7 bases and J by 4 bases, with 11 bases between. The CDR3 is CASTSVGNQPQHF. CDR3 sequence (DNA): TGTGCCAGCACCTCGGTGGGGAATCAGCCCCAGCATTTT.

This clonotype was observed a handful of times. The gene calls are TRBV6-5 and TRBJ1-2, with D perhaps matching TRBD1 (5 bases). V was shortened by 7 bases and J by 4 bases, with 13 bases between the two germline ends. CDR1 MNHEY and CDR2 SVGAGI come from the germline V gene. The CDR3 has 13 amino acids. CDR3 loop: CASTPGGIYGYTF. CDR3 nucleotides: TGTGCCAGCACGCCCGGGGGTATCTATGGCTACACCTTC.

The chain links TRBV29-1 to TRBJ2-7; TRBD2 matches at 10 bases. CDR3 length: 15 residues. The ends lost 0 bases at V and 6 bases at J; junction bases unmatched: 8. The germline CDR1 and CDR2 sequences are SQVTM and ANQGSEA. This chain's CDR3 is CSVEEWASGSVEQYF. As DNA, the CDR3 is TGCAGCGTTGAAGAATGGGCTAGCGGGAGCGTCGAGCAGTACTTC.

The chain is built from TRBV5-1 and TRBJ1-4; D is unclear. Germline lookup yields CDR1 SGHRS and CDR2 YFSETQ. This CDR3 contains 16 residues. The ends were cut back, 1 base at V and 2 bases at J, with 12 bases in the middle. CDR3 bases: TGCGCCAGCAGCTTGCCTTGGGGAGCTACTAATGAAAAACTGTTTTTT. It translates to CASSLPWGATNEKLFF.

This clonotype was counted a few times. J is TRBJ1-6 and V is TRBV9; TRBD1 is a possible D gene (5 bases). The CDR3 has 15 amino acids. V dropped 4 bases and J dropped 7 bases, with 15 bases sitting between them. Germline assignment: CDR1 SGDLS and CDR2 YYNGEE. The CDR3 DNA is TGTGCCAGCAGCATCCAGGGTTCAACGAATTCACCCCTCCACTTT. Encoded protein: CASSIQGSTNSPLHF.

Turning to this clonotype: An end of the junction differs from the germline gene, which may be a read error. This chain's CDR3 is CASSQDRGLAGDSYNEQFF. For the CDR3, the DNA is TGCGCCAGCAGCCAAGATAGGGGCCTAGCGGGGGATTCCTACAACGAGCAGTTCTTC. The V and J genes are TRBV4-3 and TRBJ2-1; 10 bases fit TRBD2. This CDR3 spans 19 amino acids. The germline gives CDR1 LGHNA, CDR2 YSLEER.

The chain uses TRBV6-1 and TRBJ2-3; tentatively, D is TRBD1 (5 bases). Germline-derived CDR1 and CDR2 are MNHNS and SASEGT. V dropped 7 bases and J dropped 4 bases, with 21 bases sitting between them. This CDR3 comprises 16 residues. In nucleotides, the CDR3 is TGTGCCAGCATCCGTTATGGGATCCAGGGTCCAGATACGCAGTATTTT. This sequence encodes CASIRYGIQGPDTQYF.

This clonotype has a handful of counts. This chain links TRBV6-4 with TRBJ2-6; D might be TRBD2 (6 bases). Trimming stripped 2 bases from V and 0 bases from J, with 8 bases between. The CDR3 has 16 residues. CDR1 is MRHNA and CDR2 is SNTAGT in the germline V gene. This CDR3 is CASSDGGSSGANVLTF. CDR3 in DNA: TGTGCCAGCAGTGACGGGGGGAGCTCTGGGGCCAACGTCCTGACTTTC.

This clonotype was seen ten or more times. CDR3 region: CSAVRLAGDQETQYF. CDR3 in DNA: TGCAGTGCTGTTAGACTAGCGGGAGACCAAGAGACCCAGTACTTC. This sequence joins TRBV20-1 and TRBJ2-5; 12 bases fit TRBD2. CDR1 and CDR2 (germline): DFQATT, SNEGSKA (reference sequence). This CDR3 region has 15 residues. Unmatched junction bases numbered 4, after V lost 5 bases and J lost 0 bases.

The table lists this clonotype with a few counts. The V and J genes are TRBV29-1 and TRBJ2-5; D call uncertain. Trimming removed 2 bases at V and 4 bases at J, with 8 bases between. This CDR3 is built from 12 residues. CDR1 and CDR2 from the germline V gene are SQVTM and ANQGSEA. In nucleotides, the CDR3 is TGCAGCGTTGAACATCTTGGAGAGACCCAGTACTTC. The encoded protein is CSVEHLGETQYF.

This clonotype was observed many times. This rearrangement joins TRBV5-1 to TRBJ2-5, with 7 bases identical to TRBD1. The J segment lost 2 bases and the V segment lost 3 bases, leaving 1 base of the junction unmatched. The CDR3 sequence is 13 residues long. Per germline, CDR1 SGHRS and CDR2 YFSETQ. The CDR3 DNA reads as TGCGCCAGCAGCTCGGGACAGCAAGAGACCCAGTACTTC. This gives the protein CASSSGQQETQYF.

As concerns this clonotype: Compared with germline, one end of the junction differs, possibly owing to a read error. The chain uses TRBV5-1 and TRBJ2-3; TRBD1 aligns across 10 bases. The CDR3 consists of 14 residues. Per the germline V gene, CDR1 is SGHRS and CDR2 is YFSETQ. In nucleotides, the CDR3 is TGCGCCTGCAGCCGGACAGGGGGAACAGATACGCAGTATTTT. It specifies CACSRTGGTDTQYF.

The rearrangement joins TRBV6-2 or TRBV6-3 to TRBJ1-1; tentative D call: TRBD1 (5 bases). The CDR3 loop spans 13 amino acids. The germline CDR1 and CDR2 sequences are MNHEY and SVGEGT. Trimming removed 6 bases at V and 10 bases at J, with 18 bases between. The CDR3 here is CASSKNVGGAAFF. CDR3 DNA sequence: TGTGCCAGCAGCAAAAATGTAGGCGGGGCAGCTTTCTTT.

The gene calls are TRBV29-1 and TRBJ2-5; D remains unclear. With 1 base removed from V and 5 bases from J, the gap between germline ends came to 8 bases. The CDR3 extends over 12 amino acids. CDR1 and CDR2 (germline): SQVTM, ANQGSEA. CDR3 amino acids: CSVEGLGETQYF. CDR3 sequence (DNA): TGCAGCGTTGAAGGCCTAGGCGAGACCCAGTACTTC.

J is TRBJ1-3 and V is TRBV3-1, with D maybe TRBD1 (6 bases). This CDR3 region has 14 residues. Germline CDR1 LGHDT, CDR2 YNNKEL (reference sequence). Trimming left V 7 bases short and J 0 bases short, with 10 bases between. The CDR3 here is CASTQGHSGNTIYF. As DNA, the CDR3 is TGTGCCAGCACCCAGGGGCACTCTGGAAACACCATATATTTT.

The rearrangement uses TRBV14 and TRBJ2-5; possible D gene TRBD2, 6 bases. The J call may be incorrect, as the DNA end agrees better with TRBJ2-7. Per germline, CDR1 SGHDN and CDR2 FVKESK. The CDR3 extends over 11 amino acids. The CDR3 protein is CACGDYYEQYF. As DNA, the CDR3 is TGTGCCTGCGGGGATTACTACGAGCAGTACTTC.

The CDR3 bases are TGTGCCAGCAGCGTAGGGGTGGGGCAGGGGGACGAGCAGTACTTC. This translates into CASSVGVGQGDEQYF. The chain couples TRBV9 to TRBJ2-7; 7 bases line up with TRBD1. Germline-derived CDR1 and CDR2 are SGDLS and YYNGEE. V shed 0 bases and J 5 bases; nucleotides not matched to a gene: 8. The CDR3 length is 15 residues.

The chain's CDR3 is CASSTGVVQGTDTQYF. The CDR3 coding sequence is TGTGCCAGCAGCACGGGAGTCGTTCAGGGCACAGATACGCAGTATTTT. V usage is TRBV11-3 and J usage is TRBJ2-3; D perhaps matches TRBD2 (6 bases). Germline CDR1 is SGHNT and CDR2 is YENEEA. V was cut by 5 bases and J by 1 base, with 16 bases left in between. The CDR3 covers 16 residues.

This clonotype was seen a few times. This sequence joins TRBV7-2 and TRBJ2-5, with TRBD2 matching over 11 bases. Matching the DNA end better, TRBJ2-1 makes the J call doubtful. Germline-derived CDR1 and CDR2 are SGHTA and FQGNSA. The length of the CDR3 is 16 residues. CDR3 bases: TGTGCCAGCAGCTTAGGCTTACTAGCGGGAGTGTATGAGCAGTTCTTC. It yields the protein CASSLGLLAGVYEQFF.

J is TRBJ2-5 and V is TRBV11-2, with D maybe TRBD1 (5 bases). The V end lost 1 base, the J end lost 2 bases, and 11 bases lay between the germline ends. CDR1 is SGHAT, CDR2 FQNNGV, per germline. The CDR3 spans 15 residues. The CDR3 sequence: CASSLAPSGQETQYF. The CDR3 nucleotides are TGTGCCAGCAGCTTAGCCCCTTCAGGGCAAGAGACCCAGTACTTC.

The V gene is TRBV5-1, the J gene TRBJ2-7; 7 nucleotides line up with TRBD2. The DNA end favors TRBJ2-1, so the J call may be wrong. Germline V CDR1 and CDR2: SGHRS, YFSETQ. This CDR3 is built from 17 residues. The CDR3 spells CASSRSPNAREDNEQFF. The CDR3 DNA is TGCGCCAGCAGCAGATCTCCCAATGCCCGGGAGGACAATGAGCAGTTCTTC.

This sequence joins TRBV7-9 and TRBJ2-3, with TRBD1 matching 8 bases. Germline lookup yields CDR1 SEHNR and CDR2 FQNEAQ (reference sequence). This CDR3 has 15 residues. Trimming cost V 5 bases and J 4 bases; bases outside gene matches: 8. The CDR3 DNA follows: TGTGCCAGCAGCACTCGACAGGGGACAGCAGATACGCAGTATTTT. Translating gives CASSTRQGTADTQYF.